This entry lists 9 T cell receptor beta chains sequenced from one sample in a study of T cell responses to AZD1222 COVID-19 vaccine. TCRdb's copy holds only in-frame clones and misses some; the assay was immunoSEQ multiplex PCR. The sample shows under 75,000 clones, about 85% of them seen only once. Sequencing was performed on peripheral blood, taken on day 0 of AZD1222 vaccination. The origin of the receptors is an adult in good health.

The chain joins TRBV19 to TRBJ2-2; 16 bases are a match to TRBD2. This CDR3 spans 16 amino acids. The trim removed 5 bases at V and 7 bases at J, leaving 4 bases unmatched. Germline CDR1 and CDR2: LNHDA and SQIVND (reference sequence). The CDR3 is CASSPGLAGGIGELFF. CDR3 coding DNA: TGTGCCAGTAGTCCGGGACTAGCGGGAGGGATCGGGGAGCTGTTTTTT.

The CDR3 sequence is CATSGYTGSYGYTF. The CDR3 nucleotides read TGTGCCACCAGCGGTTACACGGGAAGCTATGGCTACACCTTC. The chain combines TRBV15 with TRBJ1-2; D is unresolved. Trimming removed 5 bases from V and 4 bases from J, with 14 bases in between. Germline V gene lookup returns CDR1 LNHNV and CDR2 YYDKDF (reference sequence). This CDR3 has 14 amino acids.

V is TRBV19 and J is TRBJ2-3; 11 positions agree with TRBD2. The V and J ends lost 3 bases and 1 base, in that order; junction bases with no gene match: 0. CDR3 length: 15 residues. The V gene's germline CDR1 is LNHDA and CDR2 SQIVND (reference sequence). The CDR3 DNA reads TGTGCCAGTAGTATGGGACTAGCGGGCACAGATACGCAGTATTTT. Its translation is CASSMGLAGTDTQYF.

The V call is TRBV5-1, the J call TRBJ2-7, with TRBD1 matching 9 bases. The CDR3 consists of 16 residues. Germline CDR1 is SGHRS and CDR2 is YFSETQ. With V trimmed by 0 bases and J by 2 bases, 6 bases remained unmatched. The CDR3 coding sequence is TGCGCCAGCAGCTTGGCCCTCGGGACAGGGACCTACGAGCAGTACTTC. Translation gives CASSLALGTGTYEQYF.

The chain combines TRBV5-1 with TRBJ1-2; 7 bases match TRBD1. Germline lookup yields CDR1 SGHRS and CDR2 YFSETQ. This CDR3 region has 14 residues. J gave up 4 bases and V 1 base, and 4 bases lay outside the gene matches. The CDR3 reads CASSLTQGVYGYTF. DNA for the CDR3: TGCGCCAGCAGCTTGACCCAGGGGGTCTATGGCTACACCTTC. The variable domain in full, completed from reference TRBV5-1 and TRBJ1-2, reads KAGVTQTPRYLIKTRGQQVTLSCSPISGHRSVSWYQQTPGQGLQFLFEYFSETQRNKGNFPGRFSGRQFSNSRSEMNVSTLELGDSALYLCASSLTQGVYGYTFGSGTRLTVV.

The DNA of the CDR3 is TGTGCCAGCAGCGCCCTCGTGGTGGGCGATGAGCAGTTCTTC. Protein sequence: CASSALVVGDEQFF. The chain carries TRBV9 and TRBJ2-1; D gene uncertain. The V end lost 3 bases, the J end lost 8 bases, and 15 bases lay between the germline ends. The CDR3 covers 14 residues. Germline CDR1 SGDLS, CDR2 YYNGEE. Full variable domain (missing parts from reference TRBV9 and TRBJ2-1): DSGVTQTPKHLITATGQRVTLRCSPRSGDLSVYWYQQSLDQGLQFLIQYYNGEERAKGNILERFSAQQFPDLHSELNLSSLELGDSALYFCASSALVVGDEQFFGPGTRLTVL.

In its sample, this clone was seen once. V is TRBV6-5 and J is TRBJ1-1; D unclear. Germline assignment: CDR1 MNHEY and CDR2 SVGAGI. This CDR3 is 13 amino acids long. V gave up 10 bases and J gave up 5 bases, with 17 bases separating them. The CDR3 DNA reads as TGTGCCACTCCCCCGGAATTTGGTACTGAAGCTTTCTTT. Translation gives CATPPEFGTEAFF.

This chain joins TRBV14 and TRBJ2-1; D is unclear. The V end lost 0 bases, the J end lost 9 bases, and 9 bases lay between the germline ends. The length of the CDR3 is 13 residues. CDR1 and CDR2 (germline): SGHDN, FVKESK. As DNA, the CDR3 is TGTGCCAGCAGCCAAGATCTAGGCTTTGAGCAGTTCTTC. Its translation is CASSQDLGFEQFF.

The chain employs TRBV12-5 and TRBJ2-5; TRBD2 matches 9 bases. The V gene end was trimmed by 7 bases and the J gene end by 9 bases; junction bases not matched to a gene: 15. The CDR3 runs 15 residues. The V gene's germline CDR1 is LGHNT and CDR2 FRNRAP. In nucleotides, the CDR3 is TGTGCTAGTGCCCAAGCGGGAGGAACCGTCGGGGCCCAGTACTTC. Amino acids: CASAQAGGTVGAQYF. The variable domain in full, with the rest retrieved from reference TRBV12-5 and TRBJ2-5, is DARVTQTPRHKVTEMGQEVTMRCQPILGHNTVFWYRQTMMQGLELLAYFRNRAPLDDSGMPKDRFSAEMPDATLATLKIQPSEPRDSAVYFCASAQAGGTVGAQYFGPGTRLLVL.